A few counts support the clone carrying this T cell receptor beta chain. The germline V and J ends were trimmed by 1 base and 9 bases, with 17 bases remaining between them. The CDR3 contains 14 residues. Looked up from germline, CDR1 is SGHDT and CDR2 is YYEEEE. This record comes from a study of blood T cell repertoires in COVID-19. Overall study: Specimens from acute and convalescent COVID-19 originated in the United States, Italy and Spain. Sample material is recorded as cDNA or gDNA derived from T cells, B-cell-depleted T cells, or PBMCs.

In the study's own analysis: It was from reference gene primer amplification that nucleated cell counts were estimated. Sequenced by immunoSEQ multiplex PCR; TCRdb stores in-frame clones only, minus some. That table supplies the V and J calls and clone size; D and trimming were determined from the DNA. The repertoire consists of 120,000 or so clones, with about four fifths occurring once and the leading ten covering 10% to 15%. The source is a man between 60 and 75 years old with acute or convalescent COVID-19. The sequenced sample was peripheral blood. V is TRBV5-6 and J is TRBJ2-7; tentatively, D is TRBD1 (6 bases). The CDR3: CASSLLQGTSGQYF. Here the CDR3 DNA reads TGTGCCAGCAGCTTGCTCCAGGGGACCTCCGGGCAGTACTTC.